This is a list of T cell receptor beta chains from one sample in a study of spatial heterogeneity in lung cancer. One entry per CDR3 protein, called by TCRdb with MiXCR from the 5' RACE reads. The profile shows approximately 4,600 distinct CDR3 sequences, over 20% of them singletons. This specimen was normal lung tissue next to the tumor, taken at surgery. The receptors were sampled from a female donor with early-stage non-small cell lung cancer. Each CDR3 is given with its conserved first and last residue. A D gene is named only where the DNA matches it firmly. Expanded clones get a size class; other rows say once, few or many, or leave the size out.

TRBJ2-1	TRBV7-9	medium-sized	15	TRBD2	CASSLTSGRYNEQFF	TGTGCCAGCAGCTTGACTAGCGGGAGGTATAATGAGCAGTTCTTC
TRBJ2-2	TRBV20-1	.	13	TRBD1	CSARQGANGELFF	TGCAGTGCTAGACAGGGGGCGAACGGGGAGCTGTTTTTT
TRBJ2-7	TRBV2	medium-sized	15	.	CASSVGVQAGNEQYF	TGTGCCAGCAGTGTCGGGGTCCAGGCTGGGAACGAGCAGTACTTC
TRBJ2-3	TRBV7-2	medium-sized	13	.	CASSRGNTDTQYF	TGTGCCAGCAGCCGGGGAAACACAGATACGCAGTATTTT
TRBJ2-1	TRBV7-6	once	17	TRBD2	CASSSSSGGSSYNEQFF	TGTGCCAGCAGCTCCTCTAGCGGGGGGAGCTCCTACAATGAGCAGTTCTTC
TRBJ2-1	TRBV5-6	medium-sized	16	TRBD1	CASSLAVWDRYNEQFF	TGTGCCAGCAGCTTGGCGGTTTGGGACAGATACAATGAGCAGTTCTTC
TRBJ2-1	TRBV7-2	few	18	TRBD2	CASSLRALSGGPYNEQFF	TGTGCCAGCAGCCTCCGAGCCCTTAGCGGGGGACCTTACAATGAGCAGTTCTTC
TRBJ2-6	TRBV28	many	16	.	CASAGTMGSGANVLTF	TGTGCCAGCGCGGGAACGATGGGGTCTGGGGCCAACGTCCTGACTTTC
TRBJ1-5	TRBV29-1	medium-sized	15	.	CSVEDGGGPNQPQHF	TGCAGCGTTGAAGACGGCGGGGGCCCCAATCAGCCCCAGCATTTT
TRBJ1-2	TRBV7-2	many	16	TRBD1	CASSSPGDRVLYGYTF	TGTGCCAGCAGCTCGCCAGGGGACAGGGTACTCTATGGCTACACCTTC
TRBJ2-2	TRBV20-1	medium-sized	14	.	CSARLGGNTGELFF	TGCAGTGCTAGGCTCGGGGGGAACACCGGGGAGCTGTTTTTT
TRBJ2-1	TRBV15	medium-sized	14	.	CATSRDGGNNEQFF	TGTGCCACCAGCAGAGATGGGGGTAATAATGAGCAGTTCTTC
TRBJ2-5	TRBV7-2	.	13	.	CASSLGPGGTQYF	TGTGCCAGCAGCCTGGGGCCCGGAGGGACCCAGTACTTC
TRBJ2-5	TRBV9	.	12	TRBD1	CASSEGQGVQYF	TGTGCCAGCAGCGAAGGACAGGGGGTCCAGTACTTC
TRBJ1-1	TRBV29-1	medium-sized	15	.	CSVGARVGAGRRTFF	TGCAGCGTTGGCGCACGAGTGGGAGCGGGGCGAAGGACTTTCTTT
TRBJ1-1	TRBV3-1	many	11	.	CASHFGSEAFF	TGTGCCAGCCATTTCGGTTCTGAAGCTTTCTTT
TRBJ2-7	TRBV11-2	medium-sized	16	TRBD2	CASSLRAAGGLYEQYF	TGTGCCAGCAGCCTAAGGGCAGCGGGGGGGCTGTACGAGCAGTACTTC
TRBJ1-5	TRBV19	medium-sized	14	.	CATMTGQINQPQHF	TGTGCCACAATGACAGGCCAGATAAATCAGCCCCAGCATTTT
TRBJ2-3	TRBV5-5	many	14	.	CASSAEWGADTQYF	TGTGCCAGCAGCGCCGAATGGGGGGCAGATACGCAGTATTTT
TRBJ1-1	TRBV7-6	.	11	.	CASSPADEAFF	TGTGCCAGCAGCCCCGCTGATGAAGCTTTCTTT
TRBJ2-7	TRBV20-1	medium-sized	13	TRBD2	CSALAGGPREQYF	TGCAGTGCTCTAGCGGGAGGGCCGAGGGAGCAGTACTTC
TRBJ2-6	TRBV6-5	few	13	.	CASRETGANVLTF	TGTGCCAGCAGGGAGACTGGGGCCAACGTCCTGACTTTC
TRBJ2-3	TRBV10-3	.	15	TRBD2	CANAIAGGSTDTQYF	TGTGCCAACGCTATAGCGGGGGGAAGCACAGATACGCAGTATTTT
TRBJ2-1	TRBV10-3	medium-sized	16	TRBD1	CAISGSQGASYNEQFF	TGTGCCATCAGTGGGTCACAGGGGGCATCCTACAATGAGCAGTTCTTC
TRBJ1-2	TRBV7-2	.	13	.	CASSRWAGHGYTF	TGTGCCAGCAGCCGTTGGGCAGGACATGGCTACACCTTC
TRBJ2-5	TRBV10-1	.	15	.	CASSESGQLQETQYF	TGCGCCAGCAGTGAGTCTGGACAGCTCCAAGAGACCCAGTACTTC
TRBJ2-4	TRBV5-4	.	18	TRBD1	CASSLKGQDHPKGNIQYF	TGTGCCAGCAGCTTGAAGGGACAGGATCATCCGAAGGGAAACATTCAGTACTTC
TRBJ2-1	TRBV29-1	many	12	.	CSAAASYNEQFF	TGCAGCGCGGCCGCCTCCTACAATGAGCAGTTCTTC
TRBJ2-5	TRBV6-2/TRBV6-3	.	13	.	CASSYLSGETQYF	TGTGCCAGCAGTTACCTGAGTGGAGAGACCCAGTACTTC
TRBJ2-1	TRBV14	many	11	.	CASSHNNEQFF	TGTGCCAGCAGCCATAACAATGAGCAGTTCTTC
TRBJ2-7	TRBV7-2	medium-sized	15	TRBD1	CASSTTRGQYYEQYF	TGTGCCAGCAGCACCACTCGGGGACAGTACTACGAGCAGTACTTC
TRBJ2-7	TRBV7-2	medium-sized	15	TRBD1	CASSTSGTGSYEQYF	TGTGCCAGCAGCACCTCCGGGACAGGGTCCTACGAGCAGTACTTC
TRBJ1-5	TRBV20-1	medium-sized	13	TRBD1	CSAGDSYNQPQHF	TGCAGTGCTGGGGACAGTTACAATCAGCCCCAGCATTTT
TRBJ2-1	TRBV27	medium-sized	13	.	CASSPGIYNEQFF	TGTGCCAGCAGCCCGGGAATTTACAATGAGCAGTTCTTC
TRBJ2-3	TRBV27	large	14	.	CASSPTRLVDTQYF	TGTGCCAGCAGTCCAACCCGACTAGTGGATACGCAGTATTTT
TRBJ2-5	TRBV7-9	few	12	.	CASSPLLIKQYF	TGTGCCAGCAGCCCCCTTTTGATCAAGCAGTACTTC
TRBJ2-1	TRBV11-2	medium-sized	12	TRBD2	CASSFSAGGPIF	TGTGCCAGCAGCTTTTCAGCGGGAGGGCCAATCTTC
TRBJ2-2	TRBV2	medium-sized	13	.	CASLGGLSGELFF	TGTGCCTCCTTGGGGGGCCTGTCCGGGGAGCTGTTTTTT
TRBJ2-1	TRBV7-2	.	15	.	CASSLNLGYSNEQFF	TGTGCCAGCAGCTTAAACCTCGGATATTCCAATGAGCAGTTCTTC
TRBJ2-1	TRBV20-1	medium-sized	19	TRBD2	CSANPPGLAGSSSYNEQFF	TGCAGTGCCAACCCACCGGGACTAGCGGGTAGTAGCTCCTACAATGAGCAGTTCTTC
TRBJ2-1	TRBV6-2/TRBV6-3	many	15	TRBD1	CASSYGQGPGDEQFF	TGTGCCAGCAGTTACGGACAGGGGCCTGGCGATGAGCAGTTCTTC
TRBJ2-5	TRBV7-2	large	15	.	CASSPDRNRQETQYF	TGTGCCAGCAGCCCTGACAGAAACCGACAAGAGACCCAGTACTTC
TRBJ2-1	TRBV5-4	.	15	TRBD1	CASSQGQGRGNEQFF	TGTGCCAGCAGCCAAGGACAGGGCCGAGGCAATGAGCAGTTCTTC
TRBJ2-7	TRBV29-1	medium-sized	12	.	CSVEDKGIEQYF	TGCAGCGTTGAAGATAAGGGGATCGAGCAGTACTTC
TRBJ2-3	TRBV28	few	16	TRBD2	CASSFRLGGRDDTQYF	TGTGCCAGCAGTTTTCGGTTGGGCGGGAGGGACGATACGCAGTATTTT